These 31 T cell receptor beta chains came from one sample sequenced in a study of human T cells and chemical hapten exposure. As to time point: patch test 2, 6 weeks after DPC sensitization. The treatment was: therapeutic diphenylcyclopropenone sensitization with weekly scalp DPC. TCRdb ran MiXCR on the RACE reads and lists one entry per CDR3 protein. The sample lists more than 90,000 distinct CDR3 sequences; over 10% were seen once. Sequencing used whole blood, obtained in connection with sensitization to the hapten diphenylcyclopropenone (DPC). These TCRs come from a woman aged 40 to 50 with alopecia areata. Some clones in this sample may be carry-over from other donors' samples.

This clonotype was counted a few times. The rearrangement links TRBV28 to TRBJ2-5, with D perhaps given as TRBD1 or TRBD2 (5 bases each). The germline V gene has CDR1 MDHEN and CDR2 SYDVKM. V was clipped by 3 bases and J by 0 bases, with 11 bases between them. The CDR3 totals 15 residues. The chain's CDR3 is CASSFGTLYQETQYF. The CDR3 DNA is TGTGCCAGCAGTTTCGGGACGCTGTACCAAGAGACCCAGTACTTC. The entire variable domain, with the rest obtained from reference TRBV28 and TRBJ2-5, is as follows: DVKVTQSSRYLVKRTGEKVFLECVQDMDHENMFWYRQDPGLGLRLIYFSYDVKMKEKGDIPEGYSVSREKKERFSLILESASTNQTSMYLCASSFGTLYQETQYFGPGTRLLVL.

This sequence joins TRBV7-9 and TRBJ2-4, with 11 bases that match TRBD2. The germline V gene has CDR1 SEHNR and CDR2 FQNEAQ (reference sequence). V was clipped by 5 bases and J by 8 bases; unmatched bases: 5. The CDR3 length is 14 residues. The CDR3 region is CASSPGTSGDIQYF. In DNA, the CDR3 is TGTGCCAGCAGCCCCGGGACTAGCGGAGACATTCAGTACTTC.

This clonotype was seen more than once but under ten times. The rearrangement joins TRBV14 to TRBJ2-5; D is unclear. Per germline, CDR1 SGHDN and CDR2 FVKESK. This CDR3 comprises 14 residues. V lost 1 base and J lost 2, with 8 bases in between. The CDR3 loop is CASSQARLQETQYF. The CDR3 region has the DNA TGTGCCAGCAGCCAAGCACGGCTTCAAGAGACCCAGTACTTC.

This clonotype was detected ten times or more. The V gene is TRBV28, the J gene TRBJ2-3; possibly TRBD1 or TRBD2 for D (5 bases each). The germline CDR1 and CDR2 sequences are MDHEN and SYDVKM. The CDR3 sequence is 16 residues long. Deletions cut 4 bases from V and 2 bases from J, with 16 bases between. CDR3 amino acids: CASSSNTGPVTDTQYF. CDR3 nucleotide sequence: TGTGCCAGCAGTTCCAACACGGGACCGGTCACAGATACGCAGTATTTT. Full variable domain (outside the CDR3, taken from reference TRBV28 and TRBJ2-3): DVKVTQSSRYLVKRTGEKVFLECVQDMDHENMFWYRQDPGLGLRLIYFSYDVKMKEKGDIPEGYSVSREKKERFSLILESASTNQTSMYLCASSSNTGPVTDTQYFGPGTRLTVL.

This clonotype was detected many times. The V call is TRBV2, the J call TRBJ1-5; maybe TRBD1 (6 bases). V was clipped by 1 base and J by 9 bases, with 13 bases between them. From germline, CDR1 is SNHLY and CDR2 FYNNEI. The CDR3 spans 14 residues. The CDR3 nucleotides are TGTGCCAGCAGTGAAGGGCAGGGGTTCGGGCCCCAGCATTTT. The encoded protein is CASSEGQGFGPQHF.

This clonotype was seen many times. The J gene is TRBJ2-7, the V gene TRBV30; D may be TRBD2 (6 bases). Trimming took off 1 base at V and 9 bases at J, with 22 bases between the two ends. Per germline, CDR1 GTSNPN and CDR2 SVGIG (reference sequence). The CDR3 has 15 residues. The CDR3 DNA follows: TGTGCCTGGAGTGAAAGCGGACGGAGGGGTTTGGGGCAGTACTTC. Encoded protein: CAWSESGRRGLGQYF.

A few counts support this clonotype. The chain combines TRBV6-4 with TRBJ1-1; 9 bases agree with TRBD1. Germline CDR1 reads MRHNA; CDR2 reads SNTAGT. V was clipped by 6 bases and J by 3 bases; unmatched bases: 8. The length of the CDR3 is 15 residues. CDR3 sequence: CASSRQGGSDTEAFF. The DNA of the CDR3 is TGTGCCAGCAGCCGACAGGGGGGATCGGACACTGAAGCTTTCTTT.

The chain combines TRBV5-1 with TRBJ1-5; a weak D match, TRBD1 (6 bases). There are 15 residues in the CDR3. Germline V gene lookup returns CDR1 SGHRS and CDR2 YFSETQ. Trimming stripped 0 bases from V and 2 bases from J, with 9 bases between. CDR3 bases: TGCGCCAGCAGCTTGGAGGGGGGACGCAATCAGCCCCAGCATTTT. Amino acids: CASSLEGGRNQPQHF.

This clonotype was counted only a few times. In DNA form, the CDR3 reads TGCAGTGCTAGAGTTCCTAGCGGGTTTGGCGGGGAGCTGTTTTTT. Translated: CSARVPSGFGGELFF. V is TRBV20-1 and J is TRBJ2-2; TRBD2 agrees at 8 bases. The V gene end was trimmed by 1 base and the J gene end by 7 bases; junction bases not matched to a gene: 8. Germline CDR1 is DFQATT and CDR2 is SNEGSKA (reference sequence). The CDR3 runs to 15 residues.

This clonotype has only a few counts. The rearrangement uses TRBV29-1 and TRBJ2-5, with D uncertain. The CDR3 extends over 13 amino acids. The V end lost 7 bases, the J end lost 5 bases, and 17 bases lay between the germline ends. Germline CDR1 is SQVTM and CDR2 is ANQGSEA. The CDR3 is CSARGTGKETQYF. The CDR3 bases are TGCAGCGCCCGCGGAACCGGAAAGGAGACCCAGTACTTC.

With respect to this clonotype: With a much larger clone just one base away, this may be a read error. This rearrangement joins TRBV7-8 to TRBJ2-5; a weak D match, TRBD1 (5 bases). Per the germline V gene, CDR1 is SGHVS and CDR2 is FQNEAQ. The CDR3 consists of 15 residues. V dropped 2 bases and J dropped 3 bases, with 13 bases sitting between them. In nucleotides, the CDR3 is TGTGCCAGCAGCTTATATGGAGTGGACAAAGAGACCCAGTACTTC. Encoded protein: CASSLYGVDKETQYF.

This clonotype appeared many times. The V and J genes are TRBV11-2 and TRBJ2-1; 11 positions agree with TRBD2. J gave up 2 bases and V 3 bases, and 3 bases lay outside the gene matches. The length of the CDR3 is 16 residues. The V gene's germline CDR1 is SGHAT and CDR2 FQNNGV. DNA for the CDR3: TGTGCCAGCAGCTTCGTAGCGGGAGGGCCCTACAATGAGCAGTTCTTC. Protein: CASSFVAGGPYNEQFF.

This clonotype was counted a few times. The CDR3 loop is CASSQAGGPLWYNEQFF. CDR3 sequence (DNA): TGCGCCAGCAGCCAAGCCGGGGGGCCGCTTTGGTACAATGAGCAGTTCTTC. The rearrangement uses TRBV4-1 and TRBJ2-1, with TRBD2 as a possible D gene (7 bases). Looked up from germline, CDR1 is MGHRA and CDR2 is YSYEKL. The CDR3 sequence is 17 residues long. V was cut by 1 base and J by 4 bases, with 17 bases left in between.

The V gene is TRBV9, the J gene TRBJ2-1; 7 bases align to TRBD1. V dropped 3 bases and J dropped 9; count of bases not matched to a gene: 6. This CDR3 comprises 13 residues. The germline CDR1 and CDR2 sequences are SGDLS and YYNGEE. The CDR3 region is CASSADAGGEQFF. The CDR3 DNA follows: TGTGCCAGCAGCGCCGACGCAGGGGGTGAGCAGTTCTTC.

The CDR3 loop is CASSTTGTGSGELFF. In DNA form, the CDR3 reads TGTGCCAGCAGTACCACCGGGACAGGGAGCGGGGAGCTGTTTTTT. The chain links TRBV9 to TRBJ2-2; 9 bases agree with TRBD1. The germline V gene encodes CDR1 SGDLS and CDR2 YYNGEE. The CDR3 sequence is 15 residues long. V lost 5 bases, J lost 7 bases, and 9 bases stayed unmatched.

This clonotype came up a few times. The rearrangement links TRBV6-5 to TRBJ2-1, with D unresolved. The germline V gene has CDR1 MNHEY and CDR2 SVGAGI. The CDR3 covers 12 residues. Trimming took 7 bases from V and 15 from J, leaving 19 bases between them. The CDR3 DNA reads TGTGCCAGCACGTCTCAGGCGCGAGTTCCGTTCTTC. Translated: CASTSQARVPFF.

V gene TRBV12-3 or TRBV12-4 combines with J gene TRBJ2-7; 13 bases are a match to TRBD2. The CDR3 runs to 16 residues. V lost 5 bases, J lost 4 bases, and 8 bases stayed unmatched. The CDR3 DNA follows: TGTGCCAGCAGTCCGGCTGGGACTAGCGGGGAGTACGAGCAGTACTTC. Translated: CASSPAGTSGEYEQYF.

This clonotype was detected a few times. The chain has TRBV30 and TRBJ1-5; D not certain. Germline V gene lookup returns CDR1 GTSNPN and CDR2 SVGIG (reference sequence). The V gene lost 0 bases and the J gene lost 6 bases, with 12 bases spanning the gap. The CDR3 extends over 14 amino acids. The CDR3 is CAWSVLSTSQPQHF. The DNA of the CDR3 is TGTGCCTGGAGTGTTCTATCAACTAGTCAGCCCCAGCATTTT.

V is TRBV10-2 and J is TRBJ1-6, with D uncertain. Germline CDR1 reads WSHSY; CDR2 reads SAAADI. The CDR3 length is 16 residues. Trimming pared 2 bases from V and 10 bases from J, leaving 18 bases between. This chain's CDR3 is CASSEGPGPTWSPLHF. The CDR3 bases are TGCGCCAGCAGTGAGGGTCCCGGGCCGACTTGGTCACCCCTCCACTTT.

This clonotype came up a few times. This chain uses TRBV29-1 with TRBJ2-1; 7 bases align to TRBD2. V shed 2 bases, J shed 1 base, and the junction held 2 bases outside the gene matches. The CDR3 spans 14 residues. Germline lookup yields CDR1 SQVTM and CDR2 ANQGSEA. CDR3 amino acids: CSVELAVSYNEQFF. The CDR3 nucleotides are TGCAGCGTTGAACTAGCGGTTTCCTACAATGAGCAGTTCTTC.

This clonotype was seen more than once but under ten times. The V gene is TRBV28, the J gene TRBJ2-7; D may be TRBD2 (6 bases). This CDR3 spans 15 amino acids. Deletions cut 8 bases from V and 3 bases from J, with 20 bases between. Per germline, CDR1 MDHEN and CDR2 SYDVKM. Here the CDR3 DNA reads TGTGCCAGCCAGGTGGGAAGCGGAGGGTACTACGAGCAGTACTTC. Encoded protein: CASQVGSGGYYEQYF.

The table lists this clonotype with a few counts. The J gene is TRBJ1-1, the V gene TRBV12-3 or TRBV12-4; tentatively, D is TRBD1 (6 bases). The CDR3 covers 15 residues. V was trimmed by 5 bases and J by 0 bases, leaving 13 bases between them. The CDR3 bases are TGTGCCAGCAGTCCCAAGGGGACACTGAACACTGAAGCTTTCTTT. Its translation: CASSPKGTLNTEAFF.

There are many counts of this clonotype. This sequence joins TRBV30 and TRBJ1-1; D not resolved. The CDR3 spans 13 residues. Trimming removed 3 bases at V and 0 bases at J, with 8 bases between. Germline V gene data show CDR1 as GTSNPN and CDR2 as SVGIG (reference sequence). The CDR3 DNA follows: TGTGCCTGGAGGCATGCTATGAACACTGAAGCTTTCTTT. The encoded protein is CAWRHAMNTEAFF.

This clonotype was counted between two and nine times. The chain couples TRBV11-2 to TRBJ2-1, with TRBD2 matching 8 bases. After removal of 1 base from V and 8 bases from J, the junction contained 7 bases not matched to a gene. This CDR3 is 15 amino acids long. Germline assignment: CDR1 SGHAT and CDR2 FQNNGV. CDR3 protein: CASSLGKGLDYEQFF. Written as DNA, the CDR3 is TGTGCCAGCAGCTTAGGCAAGGGACTAGACTATGAGCAGTTCTTC.

This chain uses TRBV7-9 with TRBJ2-1; D unclear. Germline V gene sequence: CDR1 SEHNR, CDR2 FQNEAQ (reference sequence). This CDR3 is 13 amino acids long. V was shortened by 0 bases and J by 4 bases, with 4 bases between the two germline ends. This CDR3 is CASSLATYNEQFF. In DNA form, the CDR3 reads TGTGCCAGCAGCTTAGCTACATACAATGAGCAGTTCTTC.

This chain connects TRBV20-1 to TRBJ2-4; the match to TRBD2 covers 15 bases. The CDR3 has 15 residues. Per the germline V gene, CDR1 is DFQATT and CDR2 is SNEGSKA (reference sequence). Unmatched junction bases numbered 7, after V lost 5 bases and J lost 8 bases. This chain's CDR3 is CSAGTSGGKIYIQYF. CDR3 nucleotide sequence: TGCAGTGCTGGGACTAGCGGGGGGAAAATATACATTCAGTACTTC.

This clonotype was picked up many times. This chain uses TRBV7-9 with TRBJ2-7; D not certain. The CDR3 is 16 residues long. Germline lookup yields CDR1 SEHNR and CDR2 FQNEAQ (reference sequence). The V end lost 5 bases, the J end lost 0 bases, and 17 bases lay between the germline ends. The CDR3 sequence is CASSPIWIGSSYEQYF. For the CDR3, the DNA is TGTGCCAGCAGCCCTATATGGATCGGTAGCTCCTACGAGCAGTACTTC.

This clonotype was counted many times. The gene calls are TRBV7-2 and TRBJ1-3; D is uncertain. CDR3 length equals 17 residues. Per the germline V gene, CDR1 is SGHTA and CDR2 is FQGNSA. V lost 0 bases and J lost 0, with 12 bases in between. CDR3 region: CASSLAHSKISGNTIYF. For the CDR3, the DNA is TGTGCCAGCAGCTTAGCACACTCGAAGATCTCTGGAAACACCATATATTTT.

V usage is TRBV20-1 and J usage is TRBJ1-3, with D possibly matching TRBD1 (6 bases). Germline CDR1 reads DFQATT; CDR2 reads SNEGSKA (reference sequence). Trimming took 4 bases from V and 4 from J, leaving 14 bases between them. CDR3 length: 14 amino acids. CDR3: CSAKFQGTGNTIYF. The CDR3 region has the DNA TGCAGTGCTAAGTTTCAGGGGACGGGAAACACCATATATTTT.

About this clonotype itself: A much larger clonotype is one base distant, so this may be a read error. In this CDR3 the conserved last residue, phenylalanine or tryptophan, is missing, so a read error is likely. The rearrangement uses TRBV27 and TRBJ2-1; 13 nucleotides match TRBD2. The CDR3 covers 18 residues. Per the germline V gene, CDR1 is MNHEY and CDR2 is SMNVEV (reference sequence). J was trimmed by 6 bases and V by 5 bases; bases with no gene match: 13. In DNA, the CDR3 is TGTGCCAGCAGTATAAAGACCCGACTAGCGGGAGGCCCCAATGAGCAGTTCATC. The encoded protein is CASSIKTRLAGGPNEQFI.

There are many counts of this clonotype. The rearrangement uses TRBV7-2 and TRBJ1-4, with D unclear. Trimming took 1 base from V and 6 from J, leaving 6 bases between them. CDR1 is SGHTA and CDR2 is FQGNSA in the germline V gene. This CDR3 region has 13 residues. The CDR3 DNA reads as TGTGCCAGCAGCTTAGGCCCGGATGAAAAACTGTTTTTT. Its protein is CASSLGPDEKLFF.